Each of the 8 T cell receptor beta chains below was sequenced from the same sample in a study of PD-1 blockade in mismatch repair-deficient tumors. Some clones are missing from TCRdb's copy, which holds only in-frame ones; the method was immunoSEQ multiplex PCR. The sample carries 40,000 or so clones, approximately 80% recorded once. The specimen was PBMCs, collected about 40 weeks after starting pembrolizumab. These receptors originate from an adult with mismatch repair-deficient cancer.

The gene calls are TRBV27 and TRBJ2-7, with 8 bases fitting TRBD1. V was clipped by 2 bases and J by 1 base; unmatched bases: 7. Germline assignment: CDR1 MNHEY and CDR2 SMNVEV (reference sequence). The CDR3 totals 16 residues. The CDR3 DNA reads as TGTGCCAGCAGTTTAGGGGGACAGGAGTCATCCTACGAGCAGTACTTC. Translation gives CASSLGGQESSYEQYF.

V and J are TRBV28 and TRBJ2-2; TRBD2 aligns across 10 bases. This CDR3 is 13 amino acids long. Germline V gene sequence: CDR1 MDHEN, CDR2 SYDVKM. The V gene end was trimmed by 10 bases and the J gene end by 4 bases; junction bases not matched to a gene: 3. The CDR3 reads CATGLAFTGELFF. Here the CDR3 DNA reads TGTGCCACGGGACTAGCGTTCACCGGGGAGCTGTTTTTT.

The chain recombines TRBV2 with TRBJ1-2; 7 positions agree with TRBD1. The CDR3 sequence is 14 residues long. V was pared by 1 base and J by 8 bases, with 7 bases of the junction left unmatched. CDR1 SNHLY and CDR2 FYNNEI come from the germline V gene. In nucleotides, the CDR3 is TGTGCCAGCAGTGAAGGCGAGGGGGCCCGAGGCTACACCTTC. The encoded protein is CASSEGEGARGYTF. Complete variable domain (other parts from reference TRBV2 and TRBJ1-2): EPEVTQTPSHQVTQMGQEVILRCVPISNHLYFYWYRQILGQKVEFLVSFYNNEISEKSEIFDDQFSVERPDGSNFTLKIRSTKLEDSAMYFCASSEGEGARGYTFGSGTRLTVV.

CDR3 loop: CASSRGLAGYNEQFF. The CDR3 coding sequence is TGTGCCAGCAGCCGGGGACTAGCGGGATACAATGAGCAGTTCTTC. The rearrangement uses TRBV5-6 and TRBJ2-1, with TRBD2 matching over 13 bases. The CDR3 length is 15 residues. V dropped 4 bases and J dropped 4; count of bases not matched to a gene: 2. Germline CDR1 reads SGHDT; CDR2 reads YYEEEE.

The V call is TRBV19, the J call TRBJ2-1; a weak D match, TRBD2 (6 bases). This CDR3 comprises 18 residues. V shed 6 bases and J shed 2 bases, with 23 bases lying between them. Germline V gives CDR1 LNHDA, CDR2 SQIVND (reference sequence). The CDR3 DNA reads as TGTGCCAGTAGCGGTGGGCGGGGCTACCTCCAAACCTACAATGAGCAGTTCTTC. It translates to CASSGGRGYLQTYNEQFF. Using reference TRBV19 and TRBJ2-1 for the parts outside the CDR3, the full variable domain is DGGITQSPKYLFRKEGQNVTLSCEQNLNHDAMYWYRQDPGQGLRLIYYSQIVNDFQKGDIAEGYSVSREKKESFPLTVTSAQKNPTAFYLCASSGGRGYLQTYNEQFFGPGTRLTVL.

The chain links TRBV27 to TRBJ2-3; 9 bases align to TRBD2. CDR1 is MNHEY and CDR2 is SMNVEV in the germline V gene (reference sequence). Unmatched junction bases numbered 8, after V lost 5 bases and J lost 2 bases. The CDR3 length is 16 residues. CDR3 nucleotides: TGTGCCAGCAGTGGGGGGCTAGCGGGAATCACAGATACGCAGTATTTT. Amino acid sequence: CASSGGLAGITDTQYF.

The V call is TRBV18, the J call TRBJ2-2; the match to TRBD1 covers 7 bases. CDR1 is KGHSH and CDR2 is LQKENI in the germline V gene. There are 16 residues in the CDR3. Trimming took 1 base from V and 3 from J; bases not matched to a gene: 5. The DNA for the CDR3 is TGTGCCAGCTCACCACTTTATGGACAGGACACCGGGGAGCTGTTTTTT. It specifies CASSPLYGQDTGELFF.

The chain carries TRBV9 and TRBJ1-4; D perhaps matches TRBD1 (5 bases). Germline assignment: CDR1 SGDLS and CDR2 YYNGEE. Trimming cost V 3 bases and J 5 bases, with 14 bases left between them. The CDR3 covers 15 residues. CDR3 in amino acids: CASSARTLMNEKLFF. The CDR3 region has the DNA TGTGCCAGCAGCGCCCGGACATTGATGAATGAAAAACTGTTTTTT.